This T cell receptor (beta chain) was documented in a study of blood T cell repertoires in COVID-19. Across the study: The United States, Italy and Spain supplied acute and convalescent COVID-19 samples. T cells, B-cell-depleted T cells, or PBMCs supplied cDNA or gDNA.

The Seattle patients joined while their infection was active and were tracked longitudinally afterward. Original processing notes: The authors estimated nucleated cell counts from reference gene primer amplification. Using immunoSEQ multiplex PCR, the repertoire was profiled, and TCRdb retains in-frame clones only, with some absent. That table gives V, J and clone size, and the DNA gave D and trimming. The sample has fewer than 200,000 clones, 79% seen once. The CDR3 is made up of 15 amino acids. CDR1 and CDR2 from the germline V gene are MNHNY and SVGAGI (reference sequence). V gave up 4 bases and J gave up 7 bases; unmatched junction bases: 11.

This sequence was found in an older woman with COVID-19, enrolled during active disease. The rearrangement links TRBV6-6 to TRBJ2-5, with TRBD1 matching 8 bases. Sequencing was performed on peripheral blood. The CDR3 here is CASSSGQGAPGTQYF. The CDR3 DNA sequence: TGTGCCAGCAGTTCAGGACAGGGAGCGCCAGGGACCCAGTACTTC.